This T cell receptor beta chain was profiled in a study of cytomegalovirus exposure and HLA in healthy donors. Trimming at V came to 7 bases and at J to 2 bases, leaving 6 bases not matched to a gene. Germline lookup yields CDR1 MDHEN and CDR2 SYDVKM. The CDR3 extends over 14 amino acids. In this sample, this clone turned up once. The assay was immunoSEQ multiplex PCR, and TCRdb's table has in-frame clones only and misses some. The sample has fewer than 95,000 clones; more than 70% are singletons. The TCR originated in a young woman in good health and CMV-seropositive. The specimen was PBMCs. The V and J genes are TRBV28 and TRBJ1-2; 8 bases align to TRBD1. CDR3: CASTLGQANYGYTF. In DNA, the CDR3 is TGTGCCAGCACCTTGGGACAGGCAAACTATGGCTACACCTTC.